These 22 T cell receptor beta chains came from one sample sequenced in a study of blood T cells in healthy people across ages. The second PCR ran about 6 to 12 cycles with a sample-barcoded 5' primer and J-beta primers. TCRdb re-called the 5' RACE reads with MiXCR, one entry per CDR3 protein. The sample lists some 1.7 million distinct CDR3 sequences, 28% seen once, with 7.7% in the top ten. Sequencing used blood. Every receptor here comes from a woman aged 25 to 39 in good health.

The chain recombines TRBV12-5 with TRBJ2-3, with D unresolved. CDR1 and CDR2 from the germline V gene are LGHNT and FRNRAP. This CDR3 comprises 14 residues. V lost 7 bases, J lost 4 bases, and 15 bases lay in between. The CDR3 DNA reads TGTGCTAGTGCCCGAGACTCCTCCGCAGATACGCAGTATTTT. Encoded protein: CASARDSSADTQYF.

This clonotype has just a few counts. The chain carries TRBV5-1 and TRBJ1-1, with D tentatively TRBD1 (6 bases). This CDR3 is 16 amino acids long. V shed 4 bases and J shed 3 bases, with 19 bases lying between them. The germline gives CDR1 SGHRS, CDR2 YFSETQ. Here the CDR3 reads CASSAIGGLTYTEAFF. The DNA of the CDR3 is TGCGCCAGCAGCGCAATTGGGGGGCTAACGTACACTGAAGCTTTCTTT.

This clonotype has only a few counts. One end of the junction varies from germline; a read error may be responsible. The CDR3 DNA is TGTGTCAGCAGTTTAGGGGGTGAGGACGAGACCCAGTACTTC. Amino acid sequence: CVSSLGGEDETQYF. The chain employs TRBV12-3 or TRBV12-4 and TRBJ2-5, with D maybe TRBD1 (6 bases). This CDR3 comprises 14 residues.

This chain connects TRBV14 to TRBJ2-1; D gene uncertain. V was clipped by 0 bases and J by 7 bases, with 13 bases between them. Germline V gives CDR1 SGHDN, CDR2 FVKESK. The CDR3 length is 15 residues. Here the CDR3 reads CASSQELRGRNEQFF. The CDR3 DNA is TGTGCCAGCAGCCAAGAGCTTCGAGGAAGAAATGAGCAGTTCTTC.

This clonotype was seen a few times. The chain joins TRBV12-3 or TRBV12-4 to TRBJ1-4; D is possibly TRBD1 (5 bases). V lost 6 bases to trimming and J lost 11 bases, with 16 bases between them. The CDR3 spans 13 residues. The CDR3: CASRRQGRSKLFF. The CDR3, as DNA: TGTGCCAGCAGGAGGCAGGGCCGCTCGAAACTGTTTTTT.

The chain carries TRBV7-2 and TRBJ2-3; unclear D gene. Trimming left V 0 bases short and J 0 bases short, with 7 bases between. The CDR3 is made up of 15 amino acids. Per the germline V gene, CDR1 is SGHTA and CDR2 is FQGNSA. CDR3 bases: TGTGCCAGCAGCTTAGCACCGCGGAGCACAGATACGCAGTATTTT. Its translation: CASSLAPRSTDTQYF.

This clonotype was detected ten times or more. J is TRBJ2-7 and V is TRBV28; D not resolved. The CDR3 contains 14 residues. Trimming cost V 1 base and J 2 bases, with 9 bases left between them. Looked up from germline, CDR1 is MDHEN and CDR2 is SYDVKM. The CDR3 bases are TGTGCCAGCAGTTTATCACAGATAACCTACGAGCAGTACTTC. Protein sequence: CASSLSQITYEQYF.

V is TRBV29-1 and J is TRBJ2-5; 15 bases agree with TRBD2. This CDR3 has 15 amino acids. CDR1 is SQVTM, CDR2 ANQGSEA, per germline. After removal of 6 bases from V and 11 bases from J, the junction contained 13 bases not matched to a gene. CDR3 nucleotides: TGCAGCGTGCCGGGACTAGCGGGGGGATTCAATGAGCAGTACTTC. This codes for CSVPGLAGGFNEQYF.

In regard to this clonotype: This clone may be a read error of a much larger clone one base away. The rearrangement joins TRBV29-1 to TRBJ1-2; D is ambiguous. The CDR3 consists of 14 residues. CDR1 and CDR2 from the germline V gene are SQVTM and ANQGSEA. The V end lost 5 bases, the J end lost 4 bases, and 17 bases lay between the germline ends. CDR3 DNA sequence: TGCAGCGTTCTGTGTTCTGGGGAAGGCTATGGCTACACCTTC. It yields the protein CSVLCSGEGYGYTF.

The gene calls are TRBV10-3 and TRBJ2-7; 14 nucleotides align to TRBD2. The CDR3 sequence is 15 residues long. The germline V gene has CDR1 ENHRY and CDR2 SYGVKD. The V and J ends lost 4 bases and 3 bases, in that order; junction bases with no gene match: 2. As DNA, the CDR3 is TGTGCCATCAGTGCGGGGACTAGCGGGAGCTACGAGCAGTACTTC. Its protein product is CAISAGTSGSYEQYF.

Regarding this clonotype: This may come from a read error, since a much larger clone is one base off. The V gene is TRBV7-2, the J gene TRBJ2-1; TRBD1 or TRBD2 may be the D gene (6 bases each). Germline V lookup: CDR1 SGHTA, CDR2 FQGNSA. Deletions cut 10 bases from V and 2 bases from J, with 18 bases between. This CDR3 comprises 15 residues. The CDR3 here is CANGVNREAYNEQFF. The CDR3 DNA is TGTGCCAACGGAGTCAACAGGGAGGCCTACAATGAGCAGTTCTTC.

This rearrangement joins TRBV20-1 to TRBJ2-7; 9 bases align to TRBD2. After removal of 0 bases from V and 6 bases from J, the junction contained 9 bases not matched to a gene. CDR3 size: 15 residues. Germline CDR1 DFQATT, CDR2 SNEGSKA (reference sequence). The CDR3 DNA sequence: TGCAGTGCTAGAGATAGCGGGAGTAGCTCAATCGAGCAGTACTTC. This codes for CSARDSGSSSIEQYF.

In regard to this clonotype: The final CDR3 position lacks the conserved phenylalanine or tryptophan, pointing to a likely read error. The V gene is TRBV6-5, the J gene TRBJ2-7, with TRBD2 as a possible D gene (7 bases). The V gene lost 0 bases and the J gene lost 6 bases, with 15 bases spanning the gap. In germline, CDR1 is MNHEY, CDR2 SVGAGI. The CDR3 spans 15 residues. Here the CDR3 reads CASSYSGGRAGEQYY. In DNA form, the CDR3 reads TGTGCCAGCAGTTACTCCGGGGGGCGCGCCGGCGAGCAGTACTAC.

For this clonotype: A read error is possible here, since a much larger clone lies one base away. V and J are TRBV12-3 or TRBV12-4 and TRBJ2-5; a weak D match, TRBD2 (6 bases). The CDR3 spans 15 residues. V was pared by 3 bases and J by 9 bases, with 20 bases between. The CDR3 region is CASSLNSGLGEAQYF. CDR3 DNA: TGTGCCAGCAGTTTGAACTCAGGTCTCGGGGAGGCCCAGTACTTC.

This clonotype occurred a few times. The DNA for the CDR3 is TGTGCCAGCAGAATGCGGCCAGGAATGAGCAATCAGCCCCAGCATTTT. Translated: CASRMRPGMSNQPQHF. The rearrangement joins TRBV28 to TRBJ1-5; D unresolved. Per germline, CDR1 MDHEN and CDR2 SYDVKM. This CDR3 has 16 residues. Trimming took 6 bases from V and 1 from J, leaving 16 bases between them.

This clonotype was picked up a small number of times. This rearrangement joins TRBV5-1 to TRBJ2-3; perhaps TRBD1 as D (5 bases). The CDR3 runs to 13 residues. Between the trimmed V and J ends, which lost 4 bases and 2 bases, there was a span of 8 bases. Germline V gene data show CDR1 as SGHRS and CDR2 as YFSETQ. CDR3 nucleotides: TGCGCCAGCAGCCCGGACACCACAGATACGCAGTATTTT. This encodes CASSPDTTDTQYF.

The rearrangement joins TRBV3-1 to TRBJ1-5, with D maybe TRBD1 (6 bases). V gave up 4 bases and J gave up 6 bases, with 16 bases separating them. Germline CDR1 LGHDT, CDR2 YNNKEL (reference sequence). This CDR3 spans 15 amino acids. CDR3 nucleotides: TGTGCCAGCAGCCTGGGTGGGGGGGCGGTTCAGCCCCAGCATTTT. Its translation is CASSLGGGAVQPQHF. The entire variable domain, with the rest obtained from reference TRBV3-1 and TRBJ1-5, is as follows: DTAVSQTPKYLVTQMGNDKSIKCEQNLGHDTMYWYKQDSKKFLKIMFSYNNKELIINETVPNRFSPKSPDKAHLNLHINSLELGDSAVYFCASSLGGGAVQPQHFGDGTRLSIL.

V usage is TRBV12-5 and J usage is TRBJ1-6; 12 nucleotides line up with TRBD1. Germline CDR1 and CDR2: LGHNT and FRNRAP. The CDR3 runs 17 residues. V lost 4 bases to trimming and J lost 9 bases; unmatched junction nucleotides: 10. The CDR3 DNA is TGTGCTAGTGGTTGGGGATCGGGACAGGGGGCTCGTTCACCCCTCCACTTT. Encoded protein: CASGWGSGQGARSPLHF.

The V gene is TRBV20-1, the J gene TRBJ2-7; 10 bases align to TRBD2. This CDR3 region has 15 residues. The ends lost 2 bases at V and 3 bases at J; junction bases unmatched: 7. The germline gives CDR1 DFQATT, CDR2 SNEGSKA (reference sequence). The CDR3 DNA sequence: TGCAGTGCTAGACCTAGCGGGAGAAGAATCTACGAGCAGTACTTC. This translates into CSARPSGRRIYEQYF.

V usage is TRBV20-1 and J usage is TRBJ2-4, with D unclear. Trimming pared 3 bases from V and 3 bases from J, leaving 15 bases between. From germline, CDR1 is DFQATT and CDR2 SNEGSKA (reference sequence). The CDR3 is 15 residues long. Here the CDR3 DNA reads TGCAGTGCTAGGACCGGCGTTACGGGCAAAAACATTCAGTACTTC. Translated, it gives CSARTGVTGKNIQYF.

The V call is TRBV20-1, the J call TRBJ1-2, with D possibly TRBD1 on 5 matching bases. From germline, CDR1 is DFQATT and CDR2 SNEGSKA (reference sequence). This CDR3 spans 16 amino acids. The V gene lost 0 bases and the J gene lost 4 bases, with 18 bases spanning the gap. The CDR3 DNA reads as TGCAGTGCTAGAGATGGGGGACTGCTGGGGCTCTATGGCTACACCTTC. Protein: CSARDGGLLGLYGYTF.

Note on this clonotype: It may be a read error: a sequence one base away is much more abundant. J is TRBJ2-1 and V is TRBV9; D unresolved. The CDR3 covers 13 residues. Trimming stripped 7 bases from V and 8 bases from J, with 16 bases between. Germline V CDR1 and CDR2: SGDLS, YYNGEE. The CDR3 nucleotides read TGTGCCAGCGGCCAAGGGAACTCAGATGAGCAGTTCTTC. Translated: CASGQGNSDEQFF.